Shown below are 7 T cell receptor beta chains from a single sample sequenced in a study of T cells expressing NK-cell markers. One entry per CDR3 protein, without DNA, is what TCRdb gives after re-calling the 5' RACE reads. This sample's table reports approximately 440,000 distinct CDR3 sequences. Source material: blood T cells: a sorted CD56 or NKG2C T cell subset, CD4+ or CD8+ T cells, or bulk PBMC T cells (not recorded which). These receptors came from a woman between 45 and 60 years old in good health.

This sequence joins TRBV5-1 and TRBJ2-3; TCRdb proposes TRBD2, but this gene call is untestable without DNA. Germline V gives CDR1 SGHRS, CDR2 YFSETQ. This CDR3 is 17 amino acids long. The CDR3 sequence is CASSGLAGDSSTDTQYF. Looking up the rest from reference TRBV5-1 and TRBJ2-3 gives the full variable domain: KAGVTQTPRYLIKTRGQQVTLSCSPISGHRSVSWYQQTPGQGLQFLFEYFSETQRNKGNFPGRFSGRQFSNSRSEMNVSTLELGDSALYLCASSGLAGDSSTDTQYFGPGTRLTVL.

The genes are TRBV11-2 and TRBJ2-7; without DNA, the TCRdb call of TRBD1 cannot be checked. Germline V CDR1 and CDR2: SGHAT, FQNNGV. The CDR3 contains 13 residues. The CDR3: CASSPLGAYEQYF. Full variable domain (remainder filled in from reference TRBV11-2 and TRBJ2-7): EAGVAQSPRYKIIEKRQSVAFWCNPISGHATLYWYQQILGQGPKLLIQFQNNGVVDDSQLPKDRFSAERLKGVDSTLKIQPAKLEDSAVYLCASSPLGAYEQYFGPGTRLTVT.

This rearrangement joins TRBV12-3 or TRBV12-4 to TRBJ2-2; TCRdb designates TRBD1, a call that cannot be tested without DNA. This CDR3 contains 16 residues. CDR3 in amino acids: CASSRRTGVAGGELFF.

The V gene is TRBV11-3, the J gene TRBJ1-6; as DNA is missing, the TRBD1 call by TCRdb cannot be tested. This CDR3 is 16 amino acids long. Germline V gene lookup returns CDR1 SGHNT and CDR2 YENEEA. CDR3: CASSLNQGPGNSPLHF.

The V call is TRBV27, the J call TRBJ2-1; TCRdb designates TRBD2, a call that cannot be tested without DNA. In germline, CDR1 is MNHEY, CDR2 SMNVEV (reference sequence). The length of the CDR3 is 18 residues. The CDR3 region is CASQPPTGGPPSYNEQFF.

This chain links TRBV20-1 with TRBJ1-1; TCRdb lists TRBD1, though no DNA is available to test this call. CDR3 length equals 12 residues. Germline values: CDR1 DFQATT, CDR2 SNEGSKA (reference sequence). CDR3 region: CSTGRGTAEAFF.

J is TRBJ2-2 and V is TRBV20-1; there is no DNA to check the TCRdb D call of TRBD1. From germline, CDR1 is DFQATT and CDR2 SNEGSKA (reference sequence). The CDR3 is made up of 16 amino acids. CDR3 protein: CSARPPGQGMTGELFF.